The sequence of this TCR beta chain was determined in a study of vaccination and CD4 T cells after COVID-19. Treatment meaning: approximately 9-day PBMC culture with coronavirus spike peptide pools or control peptides (ViraFEST assay). An Oncomine TCR Beta short-read assay was used to sequence the DNA from cultured CD4+ T cells. TCRdb re-called the PCR reads with MiXCR, one entry per CDR3 protein. The sample has about 3,800 distinct CDR3 sequences, under 20% seen once. This clonotype was seen a few times. As yet, its antigen is unknown. The CDR3 has 17 amino acids. Trimming removed 5 bases from V and 0 bases from J; junction bases left unmatched: 7. Germline values: CDR1 MNHNS, CDR2 SASEGT.

Sequencing was done on a sample of CD4+ T cells from blood, cultured in vitro. The rearrangement uses TRBV6-1 and TRBJ2-1; the match to TRBD2 covers 10 bases. The receptor was derived from a human donor who had recovered from COVID-19. CDR3 sequence reads: CASSKLAGHSSYNEQFF. The CDR3 DNA follows: TGTGCCAGCAGTAAACTAGCGGGGCACAGCTCCTACAATGAGCAGTTCTTC.